This T cell receptor beta chain comes out of a study of blood T cell repertoires in COVID-19 (dated by TCRdb to 2018 to 2021). Regarding the research as a whole: Samples from collaborators originated in the United States, Italy and Spain and spanned both the acute and convalescent phases of COVID-19. The material from the prospective study consisted of cDNA or gDNA derived from T cells, B-cell-depleted T cells, or PBMCs. Subjects who had been exposed to COVID-19, were actively infected with it, or had recovered from it provided the deeply sampled blood TCRbeta repertoires that made up the dataset. The repertoires were released in a freely available public database meant as a resource for research on the immune response to SARS-CoV-2. The samples were drawn from two sources: the first 160 participants of the ongoing ImmuneRACE study, and 1,000 to 1,500 subjects contributed by 6 global collaborators. A de-identified subject ID, COVID-19 status, age in years and sex were almost always included in the sample metadata. Where available, HLA class I and class II types were obtained from metadata supplied by the sample provider rather than from assay-based typing. The paper's findings and limits, for the study overall: Clinical and demographic metadata were provided uncurated, with the amount varying by source and participant.

The CDR3 sequence holds 10 residues, the cysteine and phenylalanine included. The kept DNA is CDR3 alone, 30 bases in frame from the first base. V sheds 4 bases and J sheds 7 bases, leaving 4 bases between their ends. CDR1 SQVTM and CDR2 ANQGSEA are derived from the germline V gene. The immunoSEQ Assay, a bias-controlled multiplex PCR, was used to amplify TCRbeta CDR3 regions from genomic DNA. Concerning the study's data processing: Nucleated cell counts per sample were estimated from amplification of reference gene primers within the assay. To quantify the absolute abundance of each unique TCRbeta CDR3 rearrangement, sequence reads were collapsed and filtered. For each sample, productive Simpson clonality was calculated as the square root of Simpson's diversity index over productive rearrangements. Held by TCRdb, this immuneACCESS table contains in-frame sequences only and omits some clones. Under half of the omission traces to an unresolved V gene where checked; the cause of the rest is unknown. V and J calls and clone size are as listed in that table; D and trimming were resolved from the DNA. For this sample the table gives about 160,000 clones, of which over 70% were detected only once. The ten largest clonotypes hold less than 4% of the sample.

Participants in the prospective study were aged roughly 18 to 100 years, lived in 20 to 25 United States geographic areas, and enrolled through a virtual design. Cohort assignment in the prospective study relied on participant-reported clinical history from a screening survey and a study questionnaire. Each participant in the prospective study had whole blood, serum and a nasopharyngeal or oropharyngeal swab collected by mobile phlebotomists. Prospective study participants could optionally give additional blood draws and questionnaires over a roughly 2-month period. Prospective study blood samples were shipped either frozen or at room temperature before DNA extraction. On this clone: Its binding antigen is unknown. Per-base qualities were not stored, and no clone one base away is much larger.

The sequence joins TRBV29-1 to TRBJ2-2; the D gene assignment is ambiguous. The material sequenced was PBMCs or T cells enriched from blood (not recorded which). The sequence was collected from a woman between 45 and 60 years old in a cohort exposed to, infected with or recovered from COVID-19 (not recorded which). In nucleotides, the sequence is TGCAGCGTTGCTAACGGGGAGCTGTTTTTT. It encodes CSVANGELFF.